The sequence of this T cell receptor beta chain was determined in a study of PD-1 blockade in mismatch repair-deficient tumors. On the study more broadly: Patients had approximately 12 mismatch repair-deficient cancer types and were previously treated and progressing. Broader study findings: Tumor-resident clones, often absent from pretreatment blood, expanded after pembrolizumab and then contracted.

In the case of this clone: Its target is not known.

Repertoires were generated with immunoSEQ multiplex PCR, while TCRdb's copy carries only in-frame clones and drops some. The repertoire holds some 100,000 clones, with 82% as singletons. CDR3 length equals 13 residues. Trimming cost V 5 bases and J 11 bases, with 19 bases left between them. Germline CDR1 SEHNR, CDR2 FQNEAQ (reference sequence). The starting material was peripheral blood, obtained approximately 36 weeks after starting pembrolizumab. The origin of this receptor is an adult with mismatch repair-deficient cancer. V gene TRBV7-9 combines with J gene TRBJ2-7; no definite D call. CDR3 nucleotides: TGTGCCAGCAGCGAGGATCGGTACGGACCGGAGTACTTC. Residues: CASSEDRYGPEYF.